These 6 T cell receptor beta chains share one sample of origin, sequenced in a study of esophageal squamous cell carcinoma under preoperative chemotherapy. TCRdb independently ran MiXCR on the PCR reads; one entry per CDR3 protein. The table records around 9,800 distinct CDR3 sequences, about 63% of them present only once. Specified time point: after preoperative PTX-NDP chemotherapy. Sampling was done from a patient given preoperative chemotherapy. These receptors originate from a human donor with esophageal squamous cell carcinoma. The donor label of this sample is uncertain.

This clonotype was detected a few times. The chain recombines TRBV6-4 with TRBJ2-3; the D gene is possibly TRBD2 (5 bases). Germline lookup yields CDR1 MRHNA and CDR2 SNTAGT. Deletions cut 0 bases from V and 4 bases from J, with 5 bases between. This CDR3 region has 13 residues. In DNA, the CDR3 is TGTGCCAGCAGTGACTCGGAGGCAGATACGCAGTATTTT. Its protein product is CASSDSEADTQYF.

The chain uses TRBV6-6 and TRBJ2-1; no firm D call. Trimming pared 1 base from V and 1 base from J, leaving 17 bases between. Germline V gene data show CDR1 as MNHNY and CDR2 as SVGAGI (reference sequence). The CDR3 runs to 18 residues. CDR3 in amino acids: CASSYYADLPGSYNEQFF. The CDR3 DNA follows: TGTGCCAGCAGTTACTACGCTGACCTCCCCGGGTCCTACAATGAGCAGTTCTTC.

This clonotype is medium-sized within its sample. This rearrangement joins TRBV7-2 to TRBJ2-2, with D uncertain. This CDR3 contains 12 residues. Germline-derived CDR1 and CDR2 are SGHTA and FQGNSA. Trimming took 1 base from V and 3 from J, leaving 0 bases between them. The CDR3 loop reads CASSLDTGELFF. Written as DNA, the CDR3 is TGTGCCAGCAGCTTAGACACCGGGGAGCTGTTTTTT.

The chain has TRBV6-1 and TRBJ2-2; no clear D gene. This CDR3 comprises 12 residues. Germline V gives CDR1 MNHNS, CDR2 SASEGT. V lost 8 bases to trimming and J lost 0 bases, with 4 bases between them. CDR3 bases: TGTGCCAGCTGTGCGAACACCGGGGAGCTGTTTTTT. Residues: CASCANTGELFF.

CDR3 protein: CATNPQASGANVLTF. CDR3 DNA: TGTGCCACCAACCCTCAGGCCTCTGGGGCCAACGTCCTGACTTTC. The rearrangement links TRBV10-3 to TRBJ2-6; D call uncertain. V dropped 10 bases and J dropped 0 bases, with 13 bases sitting between them. Germline CDR1 ENHRY, CDR2 SYGVKD. This CDR3 has 15 residues.

This clonotype counts as medium-sized. The J gene is TRBJ2-1, the V gene TRBV6-5; 11 bases match TRBD2. The germline CDR1 and CDR2 sequences are MNHEY and SVGAGI. The V segment lost 1 base and the J segment 7 bases; nucleotides outside the gene matches: 3. There are 15 residues in the CDR3. The CDR3 DNA follows: TGTGCCAGCAGTTACTTAGCGGGAGGGGGAAATGAGCAGTTCTTC. It codes for CASSYLAGGGNEQFF.